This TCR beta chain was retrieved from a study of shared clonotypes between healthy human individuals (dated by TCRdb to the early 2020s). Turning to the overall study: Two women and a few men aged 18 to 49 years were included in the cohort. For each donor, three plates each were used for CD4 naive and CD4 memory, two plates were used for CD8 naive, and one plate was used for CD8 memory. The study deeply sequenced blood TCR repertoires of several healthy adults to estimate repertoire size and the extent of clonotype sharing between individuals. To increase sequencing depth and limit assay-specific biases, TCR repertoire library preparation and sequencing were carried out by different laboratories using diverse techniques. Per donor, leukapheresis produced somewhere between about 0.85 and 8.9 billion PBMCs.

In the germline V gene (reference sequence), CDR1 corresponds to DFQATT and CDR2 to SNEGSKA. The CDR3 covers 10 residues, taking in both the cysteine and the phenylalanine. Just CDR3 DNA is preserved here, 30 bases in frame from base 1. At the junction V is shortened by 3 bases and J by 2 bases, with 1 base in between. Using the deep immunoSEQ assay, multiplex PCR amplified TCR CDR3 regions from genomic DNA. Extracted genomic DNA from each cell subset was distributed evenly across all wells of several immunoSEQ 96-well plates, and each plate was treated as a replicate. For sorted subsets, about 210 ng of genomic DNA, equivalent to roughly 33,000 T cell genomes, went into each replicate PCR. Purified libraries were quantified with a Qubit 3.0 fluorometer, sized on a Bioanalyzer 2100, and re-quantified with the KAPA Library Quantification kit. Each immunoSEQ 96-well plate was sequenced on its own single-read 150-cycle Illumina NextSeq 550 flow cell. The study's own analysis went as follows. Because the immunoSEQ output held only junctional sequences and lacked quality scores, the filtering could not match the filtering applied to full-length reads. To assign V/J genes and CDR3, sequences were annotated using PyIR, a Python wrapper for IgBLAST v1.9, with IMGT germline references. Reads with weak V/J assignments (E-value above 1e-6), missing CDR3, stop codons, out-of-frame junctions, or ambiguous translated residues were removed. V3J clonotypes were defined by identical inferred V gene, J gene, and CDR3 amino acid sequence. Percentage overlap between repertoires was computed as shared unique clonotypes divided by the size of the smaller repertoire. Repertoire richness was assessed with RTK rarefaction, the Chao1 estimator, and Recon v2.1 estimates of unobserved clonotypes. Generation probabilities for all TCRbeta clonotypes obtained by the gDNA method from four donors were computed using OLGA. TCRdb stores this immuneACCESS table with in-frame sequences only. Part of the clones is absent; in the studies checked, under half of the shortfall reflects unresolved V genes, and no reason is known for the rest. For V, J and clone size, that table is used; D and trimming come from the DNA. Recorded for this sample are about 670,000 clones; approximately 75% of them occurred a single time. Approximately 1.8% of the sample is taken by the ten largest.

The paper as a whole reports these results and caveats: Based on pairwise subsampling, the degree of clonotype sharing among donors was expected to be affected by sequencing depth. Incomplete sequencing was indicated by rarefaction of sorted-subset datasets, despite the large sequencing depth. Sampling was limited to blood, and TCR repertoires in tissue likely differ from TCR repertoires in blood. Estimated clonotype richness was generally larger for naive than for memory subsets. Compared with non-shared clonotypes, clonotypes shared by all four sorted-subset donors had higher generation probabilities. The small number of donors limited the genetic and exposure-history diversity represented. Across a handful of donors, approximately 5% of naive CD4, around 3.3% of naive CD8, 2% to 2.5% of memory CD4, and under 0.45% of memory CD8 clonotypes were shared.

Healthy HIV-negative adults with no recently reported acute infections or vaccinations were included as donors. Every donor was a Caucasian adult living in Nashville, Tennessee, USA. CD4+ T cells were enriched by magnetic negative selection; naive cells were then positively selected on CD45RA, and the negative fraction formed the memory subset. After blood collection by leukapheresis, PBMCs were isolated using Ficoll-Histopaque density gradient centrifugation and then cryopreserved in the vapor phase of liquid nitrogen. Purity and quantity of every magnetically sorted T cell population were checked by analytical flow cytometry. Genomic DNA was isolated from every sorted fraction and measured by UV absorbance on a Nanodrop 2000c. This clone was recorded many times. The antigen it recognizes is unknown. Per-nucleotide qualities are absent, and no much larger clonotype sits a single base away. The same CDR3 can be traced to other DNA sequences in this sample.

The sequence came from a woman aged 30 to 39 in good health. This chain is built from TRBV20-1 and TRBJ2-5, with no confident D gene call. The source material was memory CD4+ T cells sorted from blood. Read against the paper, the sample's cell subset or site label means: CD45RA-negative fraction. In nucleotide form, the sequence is TGCAGTGCTAGTCAAGAGACCCAGTACTTC. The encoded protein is CSASQETQYF.